This T cell receptor beta chain was observed in a study of cytomegalovirus exposure and HLA in healthy donors. Background on the study: The approximately 120 validation repertoires matched the roughly 630 first-cohort repertoires in platform, a later analysis reported. Regarding the study as a whole: CMV antigen specificity of a few CMV-associated chains was confirmed in vitro.

Method: immunoSEQ multiplex PCR; TCRdb's copy keeps in-frame clones and lacks some. This table holds about 350,000 clones, approximately 86% found once. CDR1 SGHVS and CDR2 FQNEAQ come from the germline V gene. The trim removed 5 bases at V and 2 bases at J, leaving 4 bases unmatched. The length of the CDR3 is 15 residues. As concerns this clone: Its antigen remains unknown.

Material for sequencing was PBMCs. The chain combines TRBV7-8 with TRBJ2-2; 8 bases agree with TRBD2. The receptor's source is a woman aged 30 to 39 in good health and CMV-seropositive. CDR3 DNA sequence: TGTGCCAGCAGCCAAACTAGCGGCAACACCGGGGAGCTGTTTTTT. This gives the protein CASSQTSGNTGELFF.